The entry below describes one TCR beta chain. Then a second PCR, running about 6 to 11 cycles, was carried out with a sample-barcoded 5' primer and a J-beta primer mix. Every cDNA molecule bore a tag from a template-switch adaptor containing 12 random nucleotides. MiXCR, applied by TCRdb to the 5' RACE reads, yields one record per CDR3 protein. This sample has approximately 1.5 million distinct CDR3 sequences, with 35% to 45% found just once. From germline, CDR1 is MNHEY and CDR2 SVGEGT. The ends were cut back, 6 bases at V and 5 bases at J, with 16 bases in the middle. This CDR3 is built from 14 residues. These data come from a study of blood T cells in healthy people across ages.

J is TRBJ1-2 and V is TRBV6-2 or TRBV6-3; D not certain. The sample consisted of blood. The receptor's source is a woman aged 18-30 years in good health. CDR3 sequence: CASSHTTRTYGYTF. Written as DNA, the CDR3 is TGTGCCAGCAGCCACACAACCCGGACTTATGGCTACACCTTC.